These T cell receptor beta chains were read from a single sample in a study of blood T cell repertoires in COVID-19. Profiled with immunoSEQ multiplex PCR; TCRdb holds only in-frame clones, not every one. The table records fewer than 200,000 clones, around 85% of them present only once. The source material was peripheral blood. Every receptor here comes from a man in his sixties who had recovered from COVID-19. The CDR3 runs from the conserved cysteine through the conserved F or W. Fields, in order: CDR3 protein, CDR3 DNA, J gene, clone size, D gene, V gene. A D gene is named only where the DNA matches it firmly. Only some rows state a clone size, as once, few, many or a class for expanded clones.

CASRGQGVTGELFF TGTGCCAGCAGGGGACAGGGAGTCACCGGGGAGCTGTTTTTT TRBJ2-2 - TRBD1 TRBV6-5
CAAQRPGDYGYTF TGTGCCGCCCAAAGACCAGGGGACTATGGCTACACCTTC TRBJ1-2 - - TRBV19
CAWTSTDTQYF TGTGCCTGGACTAGCACAGATACGCAGTATTTT TRBJ2-3 - - TRBV30
CASSIFPGARELGEQYF TGTGCCAGTAGTATCTTTCCAGGGGCGAGAGAATTGGGCGAGCAGTACTTC TRBJ2-7 - - TRBV19
CASSKNREGLQAFF TGTGCCAGCAGTAAAAACAGGGAGGGACTGCAAGCTTTCTTT TRBJ1-1 - - TRBV6-5
CASSEETASAYEQYF TGTGCCAGCAGTGAAGAAACAGCCTCCGCCTACGAGCAGTACTTC TRBJ2-7 - - TRBV6-1
CASSIVAGVSYNEQFF TGTGCCAGTAGTATAGTGGCAGGGGTCTCCTACAATGAGCAGTTCTTC TRBJ2-1 - - TRBV19
CASDTIRVCGAWGGEKLFF TGTGCTAGTGACACGATACGGGTCTGTGGTGCATGGGGGGGGGAAAAACTGTTTTTT TRBJ1-4 few - TRBV12-5
CASSYSRPGLSMSNEQFF TGTGCCAGCAGTTACTCGCGGCCGGGACTATCGATGTCTAATGAGCAGTTCTTC TRBJ2-1 - TRBD2 TRBV7-2
CAISEPDGTAGYNEQFF TGTGCCATCAGTGAGCCCGACGGGACTGCTGGCTACAATGAGCAGTTCTTC TRBJ2-1 many - TRBV10-3
CASSMGQAGTEAFF TGTGCCAGTAGTATGGGACAGGCAGGCACTGAAGCTTTCTTT TRBJ1-1 - TRBD1 TRBV19
CASSHRGENSPLHF TGTGCCAGCAGCCACAGGGGGGAGAATTCACCCCTCCACTTT TRBJ1-6 - TRBD1 TRBV7-6